One sample yielded the 17 T cell receptor beta chains listed below, sequenced in a study of early T cells in non-severe SARS-CoV-2 infection. TCRdb independently ran MiXCR on the 5' RACE reads; one entry per CDR3 protein. The table lists tens of thousands of distinct CDR3 sequences, 13% of them singletons. The sample in question was whole blood, obtained at baseline. The receptors were gathered from an adult who was a healthcare worker with PCR-confirmed SARS-CoV-2 infection or an uninfected control (not recorded which).

The chain is built from TRBV28 and TRBJ2-4; TRBD1 agrees at 8 bases. The CDR3 has 15 residues. Germline V gene data show CDR1 as MDHEN and CDR2 as SYDVKM. The junction had 3 bases not matched to a gene; V was cut back by 3 bases and J by 2 bases. CDR3 bases: TGTGCCAGCAGTTTCAGGGGGCAGACCAAAAACATTCAGTACTTC. It translates to CASSFRGQTKNIQYF.

This clonotype was seen more than once but under ten times. The V call is TRBV4-2, the J call TRBJ2-3, with 9 bases aligning to TRBD2. Germline-derived CDR1 and CDR2 are LGHNA and YNFKEQ. Trimming at V came to 7 bases and at J to 2 bases, leaving 10 bases not matched to a gene. The CDR3 runs to 16 residues. CDR3 in DNA: TGTGCCAGCACTCAAGGTAGCGGGGGCATCACAGATACGCAGTATTTT. It yields the protein CASTQGSGGITDTQYF.

This clonotype was found a few times. CDR3 loop: CASSQGLAGNEQFF. CDR3 coding DNA: TGTGCCAGCAGTCAGGGACTAGCTGGGAATGAGCAGTTCTTC. The chain uses TRBV28 and TRBJ2-1; 9 nucleotides line up with TRBD2. The germline V gene has CDR1 MDHEN and CDR2 SYDVKM. Germline trimming cut 5 bases from V and 7 bases from J; bases unmatched to any gene: 6. This CDR3 has 14 amino acids.

This rearrangement joins TRBV3-1 to TRBJ2-7, with a weak D call TRBD2 (5 bases). The CDR3 is 12 amino acids. The germline CDR1 and CDR2 sequences are LGHDT and YNNKEL (reference sequence). The V end was cut by 4 bases, the J end by 7 bases, with 11 bases between. CDR3 region: CASSLAPGEQYF. The DNA for the CDR3 is TGTGCCAGCAGCCTCGCCCCGGGGGAGCAGTACTTC.

This clonotype was observed a handful of times. The chain links TRBV4-1 to TRBJ2-4; TRBD2 agrees at 11 bases. Germline V gene data show CDR1 as MGHRA and CDR2 as YSYEKL. The junction had 10 bases not matched to a gene; V was cut back by 3 bases and J by 3 bases. The CDR3 runs to 18 residues. The CDR3 spells CASSQDGTSGSVKNIQYF. In DNA form, the CDR3 reads TGCGCCAGCAGCCAGGACGGAACTAGCGGGAGTGTCAAAAACATTCAGTACTTC.

This clonotype was recorded many times. The V call is TRBV27, the J call TRBJ2-5; a possible D gene is TRBD1 (5 bases). This CDR3 is built from 14 residues. Germline V gives CDR1 MNHEY, CDR2 SMNVEV (reference sequence). The V and J ends lost 3 bases and 2 bases respectively, with 10 bases between them. CDR3 region: CASSFGREQETQYF. In nucleotides, the CDR3 is TGTGCCAGCAGTTTTGGCAGGGAACAAGAGACCCAGTACTTC.

This clonotype was observed a few times. The V and J genes are TRBV7-3 and TRBJ2-2; D perhaps matches TRBD1 (6 bases). This CDR3 spans 16 amino acids. CDR1 is SGHTA and CDR2 is FQGTGA in the germline V gene. Between the trimmed V and J ends, which lost 4 bases and 3 bases, there was a span of 15 bases. As DNA, the CDR3 is TGTGCCAGCAGCTCACACGGGACAAATTACACCGGGGAGCTGTTTTTT. It is translated as CASSSHGTNYTGELFF.

This clonotype showed up many times. The chain couples TRBV5-4 to TRBJ2-7, with D tentatively TRBD2 (5 bases). The CDR3 sequence is 14 residues long. Germline CDR1 is SGHNT and CDR2 is YYREEE (reference sequence). V was pared by 4 bases and J by 2 bases, with 13 bases between. CDR3 amino acids: CASSPRAGTYEQYF. CDR3 DNA sequence: TGTGCCAGCAGCCCGCGGGCAGGAACCTACGAGCAGTACTTC.

This clonotype was observed at least ten times. Here the CDR3 DNA reads TGTGCCAGCAGCCCCCGACTAGCGGGAGCGAATGAGCAGTTCTTC. Its protein product is CASSPRLAGANEQFF. This chain links TRBV7-3 with TRBJ2-1; 12 positions match TRBD2. Trimming took 5 bases from V and 7 from J; bases not matched to a gene: 6. CDR3 length: 15 residues. CDR1 is SGHTA, CDR2 FQGTGA, per germline.

This clonotype was found many times. The chain couples TRBV7-2 to TRBJ2-3, with 10 positions matching TRBD2. The V segment lost 5 bases and the J segment 3 bases; nucleotides outside the gene matches: 8. The CDR3 runs to 16 residues. Germline V gene data show CDR1 as SGHTA and CDR2 as FQGNSA. CDR3 loop: CASSPPEREGTDTQYF. In DNA form, the CDR3 reads TGTGCCAGCAGCCCTCCTGAGCGGGAGGGGACAGATACGCAGTATTTT.

This clonotype was found many times. This chain links TRBV7-8 with TRBJ1-1, with a possible D match to TRBD1 (5 bases). CDR3 size: 13 residues. Per germline, CDR1 SGHVS and CDR2 FQNEAQ. The V and J ends lost 3 bases and 1 base respectively, with 6 bases between them. CDR3 coding DNA: TGTGCCAGCAGCTTCGGGGGGAACACTGAAGCTTTCTTT. It is translated as CASSFGGNTEAFF.

This clonotype was recorded a few times. V and J are TRBV6-2 or TRBV6-3 and TRBJ2-1; 8 positions agree with TRBD2. The V gene's germline CDR1 is MNHEY and CDR2 SVGEGT. The CDR3 length is 14 residues. Losses at the gene ends were 10 bases for V and 4 bases for J; bases not matched to a gene: 9. The CDR3: CANPQRENYNEQFF. The CDR3 DNA sequence: TGTGCCAACCCTCAGCGGGAGAATTACAATGAGCAGTTCTTC.

The chain links TRBV20-1 to TRBJ2-1; 13 bases are shared with TRBD2. The germline gives CDR1 DFQATT, CDR2 SNEGSKA (reference sequence). The J segment lost 4 bases and the V segment lost 5 bases, leaving 2 bases of the junction unmatched. There are 14 residues in the CDR3. DNA for the CDR3: TGCAGTGCTCCGACTAGCGGGGGGTACAATGAGCAGTTCTTC. It encodes CSAPTSGGYNEQFF.

This clonotype occurred a few times. The chain recombines TRBV27 with TRBJ2-7; D gene unclear. CDR3 length: 13 amino acids. The germline gives CDR1 MNHEY, CDR2 SMNVEV (reference sequence). V lost 6 bases, J lost 2 bases, and 11 bases lay in between. CDR3 in DNA: TGTGCCAGCAGCCGGAGAGGCCCCTACGAGCAGTACTTC. This codes for CASSRRGPYEQYF.

The chain recombines TRBV18 with TRBJ2-4; D uncertain. The germline V gene encodes CDR1 KGHSH and CDR2 LQKENI. Deletions cut 3 bases from V and 0 bases from J, with 15 bases between. The CDR3 is 17 amino acids. The CDR3 DNA reads as TGTGCCAGCTCACCGAATCCGTGGCAGACAGCCAAAAACATTCAGTACTTC. It specifies CASSPNPWQTAKNIQYF.

Only a few counts were recorded for this clonotype. The chain combines TRBV7-9 with TRBJ2-7; D is tentatively TRBD1 or TRBD2 (6 bases each). Trimming removed 3 bases from V and 1 base from J, with 25 bases in between. The germline CDR1 and CDR2 sequences are SEHNR and FQNEAQ (reference sequence). The length of the CDR3 is 19 residues. The DNA for the CDR3 is TGTGCCAGCAGCTTCTTGTTTCGGAGGGAAGACGGGACATCCTACGAGCAGTACTTC. Amino acids: CASSFLFRREDGTSYEQYF.

This clonotype was seen only a few times. The chain couples TRBV11-1 to TRBJ2-7; 10 positions agree with TRBD2. Per the germline V gene, CDR1 is SGHAT and CDR2 is FQDESV (reference sequence). The length of the CDR3 is 15 residues. V shed 2 bases, J shed 5 bases, and the junction held 6 bases outside the gene matches. For the CDR3, the DNA is TGTGCCAGCAGCTTACTAGCGGGAGATACCAACGAGCAGTACTTC. Residues: CASSLLAGDTNEQYF.